This entry features one TCR beta chain sequence. The target of this receptor is not known. No per-base quality is available; no much larger clone lies one base away. At one collaborating source in Seattle, patients were enrolled during active infection and were followed longitudinally through the course of disease. Whole blood was collected in K2EDTA tubes by collaborating institutions according to the institutions' own protocols. For TCRbeta analysis, collaborators shipped samples as frozen whole blood, isolated PBMCs, or DNA extracted from either of those sample types. TCRbeta CDR3 regions were amplified from genomic DNA using the immunoSEQ Assay, a bias-controlled multiplex PCR. The study's own analysis went as follows. Within the assay, amplification of reference gene primers was used to estimate how many nucleated cells each sample contained. Sequence reads were collapsed and filtered to measure the absolute abundance of every unique TCRbeta CDR3 rearrangement. Productive Simpson clonality was computed per sample as the square root of Simpson's diversity index over productive rearrangements. The table was pulled from immuneACCESS by TCRdb, which kept in-frame rearrangements only. Such tables lose some clones; where checked, under half of the loss comes from unresolved V genes, and the rest has no known cause. V and J calls and clone size are those listed in that table; D and trimming were worked out from the DNA. The table for this sample lists about 180,000 clones; around 80% of them were counted only once. The ten biggest clones cover 10% to 15% of the sample.

This entry comes from a study of blood T cell repertoires in COVID-19 (TCRdb year 2020). For context, the study as a whole: Samples from collaborators originated in the United States, Italy and Spain and spanned both the acute and convalescent phases of COVID-19. The prospective study material was composed of cDNA or gDNA derived from T cells, B-cell-depleted T cells, or PBMCs. Subjects who had been exposed to COVID-19, were actively infected with it, or had recovered from it provided the deeply sampled blood TCRbeta repertoires that made up the dataset. The repertoires were released in a freely available public database meant as a resource for research on the immune response to SARS-CoV-2. Sample metadata almost always included a de-identified subject ID, COVID-19 status, age in years and sex. Samples came from the ongoing ImmuneRACE study (first 160 participants) plus 1,254 subjects from 6 global collaborators. Where HLA class I and class II types were available, the types were taken from metadata supplied by the sample provider, not from assay-based typing.

Points the paper makes about the study in general: How much clinical and demographic metadata was included differed by source and by participant, and the metadata was provided uncurated.

From a lookup of the germline V gene, CDR1 and CDR2 are KGHSH and LQKENI. V lost 0 bases and J lost 5 bases, and the count of bases not matched to a germline gene is 10. From the cysteine up to the phenylalanine, the CDR3 has a length of 16 residues. CDR3 DNA only is kept here, 48 bases in frame from base 1. The sequence came from a woman older than 75 with COVID-19, enrolled during active disease. The chain is encoded by TRBV18 joined to TRBJ2-7; a stretch of 7 junction bases matches TRBD1. The sample comprised peripheral blood. CDR3 reads: CASSPPRSQGRHEQYF. The bases read TGTGCCAGCTCACCACCGAGGTCACAGGGGAGACACGAGCAGTACTTC.